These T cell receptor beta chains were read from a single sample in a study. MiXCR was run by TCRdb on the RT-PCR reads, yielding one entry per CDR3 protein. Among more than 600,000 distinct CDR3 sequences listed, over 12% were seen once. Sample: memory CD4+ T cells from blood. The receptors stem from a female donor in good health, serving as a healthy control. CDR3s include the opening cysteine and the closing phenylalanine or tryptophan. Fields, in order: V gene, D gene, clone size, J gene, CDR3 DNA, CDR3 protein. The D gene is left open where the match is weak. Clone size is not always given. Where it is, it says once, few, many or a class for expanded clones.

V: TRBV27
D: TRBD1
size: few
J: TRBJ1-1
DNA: TGTGCCAGCAGTTTACGCCCGCCGGGACAGGGGGACACTGAAGCTTTCTTT
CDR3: CASSLRPPGQGDTEAFF

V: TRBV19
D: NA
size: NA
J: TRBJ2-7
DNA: TGTGCCAGTAGTGCCATGAGGGATGCCTACGAGCAGTACTTC
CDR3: CASSAMRDAYEQYF

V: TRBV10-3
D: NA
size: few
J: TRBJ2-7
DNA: TGTGCCATCAGTGAAGGGGATGTGAGAATAGCTTTCTACGAGCAGTACTTC
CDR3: CAISEGDVRIAFYEQYF

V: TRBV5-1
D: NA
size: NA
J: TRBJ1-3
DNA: TGCGTCAGCAGCTTGGCGGGACATGGATACAACACCATATATTTT
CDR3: CVSSLAGHGYNTIYF

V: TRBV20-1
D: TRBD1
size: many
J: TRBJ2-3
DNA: TGCAGTGCTAGACCCCTGACAGGGATAGAGGATACGCAGTATTTT
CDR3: CSARPLTGIEDTQYF

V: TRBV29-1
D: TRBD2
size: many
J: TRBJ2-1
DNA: TGCAGCGCTGACGGCACTAGCGGGAGGAGCAATGAGCAGTTCTTC
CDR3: CSADGTSGRSNEQFF

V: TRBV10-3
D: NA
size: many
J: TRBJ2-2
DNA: TGTGCCATCAGCTGGACAGGGAGGGACACCGGGGAGCTGTTTTTT
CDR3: CAISWTGRDTGELFF

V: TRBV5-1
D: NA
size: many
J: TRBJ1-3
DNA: TGCGCCAGTCGGGACCCTCGAGCGTCTGGAAACACCATATATTTT
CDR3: CASRDPRASGNTIYF

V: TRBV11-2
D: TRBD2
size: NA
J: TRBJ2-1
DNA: TGTGCCAGCAGCTTAGTTTCCGGGACTAGCGCCAATGAGCAGTTCTTC
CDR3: CASSLVSGTSANEQFF

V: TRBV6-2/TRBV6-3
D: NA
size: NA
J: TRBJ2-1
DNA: TGTGCCAGCTCAATGTGGGGGGCCTACAATGAGCAGTTCTTC
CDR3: CASSMWGAYNEQFF

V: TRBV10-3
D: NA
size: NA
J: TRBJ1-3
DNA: TGTGCCATCAGTGACGTGAGGGGCTCTGGAAACACCATATATTTT
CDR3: CAISDVRGSGNTIYF

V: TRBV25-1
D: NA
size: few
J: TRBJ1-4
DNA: TGTGCCAGCAGTGAATGGGACGGGGATAATGAAAAACTGTTTTTT
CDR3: CASSEWDGDNEKLFF

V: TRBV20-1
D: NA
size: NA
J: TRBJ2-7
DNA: TGCAGTGCTAGCCCGCCAGCCTACGAGCAGTACTTC
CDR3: CSASPPAYEQYF

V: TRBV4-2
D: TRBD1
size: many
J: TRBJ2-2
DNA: TGTGCCAGCAGTCGTGGGACAGGGAGTGGGGAGCTGTTTTTT
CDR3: CASSRGTGSGELFF

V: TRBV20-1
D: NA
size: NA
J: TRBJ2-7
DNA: TGCAGTGCTAGAGGGGAGGACACCCCCTACGAGCAGTACTTC
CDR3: CSARGEDTPYEQYF

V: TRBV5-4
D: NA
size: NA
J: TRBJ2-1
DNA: TGTGCCAGCAGCTGGGGTGCGGGGCCGAGCTCCTACAATGAGCAGTTCTTC
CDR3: CASSWGAGPSSYNEQFF

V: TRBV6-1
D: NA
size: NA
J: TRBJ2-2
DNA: TGTGCCAGCAGGGATAACAGGGTAGGGGACACCGGGGAGCTGTTTTTT
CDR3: CASRDNRVGDTGELFF

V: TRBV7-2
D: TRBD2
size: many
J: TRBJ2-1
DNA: TGTGCCAGCAAATCCGCAAGCACTAGCGCCTACAATGAGCAGTTCTTC
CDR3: CASKSASTSAYNEQFF

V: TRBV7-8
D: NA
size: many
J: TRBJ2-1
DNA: TGTGCCAGCAGCCACCTGACTAGTCGGCATGAGCAGTTCTTC
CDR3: CASSHLTSRHEQFF

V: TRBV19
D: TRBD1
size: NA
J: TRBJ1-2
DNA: TGTGCCAGTACCCCGGGGACAGGGGCTAACTATGGCTACACCTTC
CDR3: CASTPGTGANYGYTF

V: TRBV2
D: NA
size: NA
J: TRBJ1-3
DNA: TGTGCCAGCAGCGTTGACTTGGTCCGGCACACCATATATTTT
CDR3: CASSVDLVRHTIYF

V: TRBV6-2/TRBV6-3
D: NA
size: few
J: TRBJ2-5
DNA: TGTGCCAGCAGTTACATCCGGACAAACCAAGAGACCCAGTACTTC
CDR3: CASSYIRTNQETQYF

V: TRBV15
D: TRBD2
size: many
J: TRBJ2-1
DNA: TGTGCCACCAGCAGAGACGCGGGACTAGCGGGCAATGAGCAGTTCTTC
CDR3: CATSRDAGLAGNEQFF

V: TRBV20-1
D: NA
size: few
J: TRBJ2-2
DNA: TGCAGTGCTAGAGCCTCGAGGACGGAGCTGTTTTTT
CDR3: CSARASRTELFF

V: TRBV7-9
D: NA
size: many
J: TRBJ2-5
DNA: TGTGCCAGCAGCTTATATCTCGGGGAGACCCAGTACTTC
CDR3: CASSLYLGETQYF

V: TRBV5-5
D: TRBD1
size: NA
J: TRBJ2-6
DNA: TGTGCCAGCAGCCAAACCCCCCGCTCAGGACAGGGCTTCTCTGGGGCCAACGTCCTGACTTTC
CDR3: CASSQTPRSGQGFSGANVLTF

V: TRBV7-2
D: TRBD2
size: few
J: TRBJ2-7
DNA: TGTGCCAGCAGCTTAGGGGTAGCGGGGGCCTCCTACGAGCAGTACTTC
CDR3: CASSLGVAGASYEQYF

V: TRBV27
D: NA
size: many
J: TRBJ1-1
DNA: TGTGCCAGCAGTCCACTGGACAGGAACACTGAAGCTTTCTTT
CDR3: CASSPLDRNTEAFF

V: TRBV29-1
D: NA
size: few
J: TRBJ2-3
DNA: TGCAGCGTTGATGCAGATACGCAGTATTTT
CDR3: CSVDADTQYF

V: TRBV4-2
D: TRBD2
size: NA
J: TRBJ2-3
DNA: TGTGCCAGCAGCGTATCCGGGACTAGCGGGAACAATGAGCAGTATTTT
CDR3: CASSVSGTSGNNEQYF

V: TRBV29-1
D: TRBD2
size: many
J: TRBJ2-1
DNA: TGCAGCGTTGACGGGGGGAGGGGAGATGAGCAGTTCTTC
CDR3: CSVDGGRGDEQFF

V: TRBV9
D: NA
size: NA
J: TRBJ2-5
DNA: TGTGCCAGCAGTCTGGGAACGGTGACGATCGGAAGAGAGACCCAGTACTTC
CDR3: CASSLGTVTIGRETQYF

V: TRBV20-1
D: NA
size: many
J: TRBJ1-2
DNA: TGCAGTGCTAAGCTGGGGTTTGGGGATGGCTACACCTTC
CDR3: CSAKLGFGDGYTF

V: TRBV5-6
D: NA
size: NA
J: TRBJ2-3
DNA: TGTGCCAGCAGCTTGGCCCTTGGGGGGCCGTTTACAGATACGCAGTATTTT
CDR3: CASSLALGGPFTDTQYF

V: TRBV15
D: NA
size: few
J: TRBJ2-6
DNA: TGTGCCACCAGCGATACAGGGCCTCCGATTTCTGGGGCCAACGTCCTGACTTTC
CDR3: CATSDTGPPISGANVLTF

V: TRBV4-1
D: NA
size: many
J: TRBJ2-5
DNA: TGCGCCAGCAGCCAAGGGTGGCAAGAGACCCAGTACTTC
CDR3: CASSQGWQETQYF

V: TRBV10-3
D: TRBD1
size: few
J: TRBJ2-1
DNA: TGTGCCATCAGTAGTATACTGGGACAGGGGTTCGATGAGCAGTTCTTC
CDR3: CAISSILGQGFDEQFF

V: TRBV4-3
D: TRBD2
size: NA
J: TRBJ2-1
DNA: TGCGCCAGCAGCCAAGAGGGACTAGCGGGGGGGTCGCATGAGCAGTTCTTC
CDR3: CASSQEGLAGGSHEQFF

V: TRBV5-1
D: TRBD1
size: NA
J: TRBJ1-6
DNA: TGCGCCAGCAGCTGGACAGGGGGCGATTCACCCCTCCACTTT
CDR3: CASSWTGGDSPLHF

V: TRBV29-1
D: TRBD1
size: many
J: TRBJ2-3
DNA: TGCAGCATAAGACAGGGGAGCACAGATACGCAGTATTTT
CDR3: CSIRQGSTDTQYF

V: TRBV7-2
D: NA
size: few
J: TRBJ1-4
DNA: TGTGCCAGCAGCGTCGGACAGTTTGAAAAACTGTTTTTT
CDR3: CASSVGQFEKLFF

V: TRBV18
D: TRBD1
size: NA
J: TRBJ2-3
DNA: TGTGCCAGCTCACCACCGAACAGGGGGGACACAGATACGCAGTATTTT
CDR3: CASSPPNRGDTDTQYF

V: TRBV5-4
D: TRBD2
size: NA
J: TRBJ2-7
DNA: TGTGCCAGCAGCTTGGGCGGGGGGTATTCCTACGAGCAGTACTTC
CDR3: CASSLGGGYSYEQYF

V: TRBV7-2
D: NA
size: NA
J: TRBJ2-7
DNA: TGTGCCAGCAGCTTAGGGCGGGGCGCAGAGGGCCCGTGGTACTTC
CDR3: CASSLGRGAEGPWYF

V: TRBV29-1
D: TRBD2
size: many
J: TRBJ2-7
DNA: TGCAGCGTTCCACATGGTAGCGGGAGAGGGGAGCAGTACTTC
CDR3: CSVPHGSGRGEQYF

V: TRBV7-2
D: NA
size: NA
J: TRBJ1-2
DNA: TGTGCCAGCAGCCCAGACAGACTACATGGCTACACCTTC
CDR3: CASSPDRLHGYTF

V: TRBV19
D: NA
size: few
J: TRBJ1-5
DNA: TGTGCCACACACAAGAGCGGGGGTAGGTCCAATCAGCCCCAGCATTTT
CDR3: CATHKSGGRSNQPQHF

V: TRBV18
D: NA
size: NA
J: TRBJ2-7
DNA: TGTTCCAGCTCACCAACCAGCGGGTGGGACGAGCAGTACTTC
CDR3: CSSSPTSGWDEQYF

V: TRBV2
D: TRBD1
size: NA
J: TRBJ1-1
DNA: TGTGCCAGCAGTGAAGAGGCGTCAGGGGGCGGTGGAGCTTTCTTT
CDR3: CASSEEASGGGGAFF

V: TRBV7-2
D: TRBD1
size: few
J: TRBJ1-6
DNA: TGTGCCAGCAGCTTAGCGTATGTGTCAGGGGGATCAGATTCACCCCTCCACTTT
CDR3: CASSLAYVSGGSDSPLHF

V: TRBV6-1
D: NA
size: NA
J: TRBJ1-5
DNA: TGTGCCAGCAAGACACCCACGCCTCAGAAAATCAATCAGCCCCAGCATTTT
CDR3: CASKTPTPQKINQPQHF

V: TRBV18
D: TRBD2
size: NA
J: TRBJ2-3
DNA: TGTGCCAGCTCACCGCTAGCGGCTAGCACAGATACGCAGTATTTT
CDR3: CASSPLAASTDTQYF

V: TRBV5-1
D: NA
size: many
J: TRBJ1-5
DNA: TGCGCCAGCAGCTTGTTAGGGGGCAATCAGCCCCAGCATTTT
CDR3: CASSLLGGNQPQHF

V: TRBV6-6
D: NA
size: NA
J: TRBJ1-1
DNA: TGTGCCAGCAGAGCAGCCCCTGGCGTGAACACTGAAGCTTTCTTT
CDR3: CASRAAPGVNTEAFF

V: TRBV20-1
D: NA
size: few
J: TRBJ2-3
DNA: TGCAGTGCTAGAGATAGACTCCACACAGATACGCAGTATTTT
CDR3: CSARDRLHTDTQYF

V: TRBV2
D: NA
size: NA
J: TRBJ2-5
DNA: TGTGCCAGCAGAGTCAGACAAGAGACCCAGTACTTC
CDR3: CASRVRQETQYF

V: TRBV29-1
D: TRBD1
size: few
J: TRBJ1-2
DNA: TGCAGCGTTGTGGAAGGAGACAGGGGATTTGGCTATGGCTACACCTTC
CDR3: CSVVEGDRGFGYGYTF

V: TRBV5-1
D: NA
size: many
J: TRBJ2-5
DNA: TGCGCCAGCAGCTTTCTAGGAGACTACCCGAATGGTGAGACCCAGTACTTC
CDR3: CASSFLGDYPNGETQYF

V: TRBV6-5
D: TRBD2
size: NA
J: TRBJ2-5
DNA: TGTGCCAGCAGTTCCCGGACTAGCGGGAGGGTAGAGACCCAGTACTTC
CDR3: CASSSRTSGRVETQYF

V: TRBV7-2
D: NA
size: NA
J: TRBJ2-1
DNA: TGTGCCAGCAGCTTACTGGCCAGCTCCTCCTACAATGAGCAGTTCTTC
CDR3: CASSLLASSSYNEQFF